The sequence of this T cell receptor (beta chain) was determined in a study of blood T cell repertoires in COVID-19. Study overall: The United States, Italy and Spain were the sources of the acute and convalescent COVID-19 samples. T cells, B-cell-depleted T cells, or PBMCs supplied cDNA or gDNA.

Trimming at V came to 5 bases and at J to 2 bases, leaving 6 bases not matched to a gene. CDR1 and CDR2 from the germline V gene are SGHRS and YFSETQ. This CDR3 has 14 amino acids. Under the authors' procedure: Scientists estimated how many nucleated cells there were by amplifying reference gene primers. TCRdb's table, derived via immunoSEQ multiplex PCR, lists solely in-frame clones and lacks some. That table gives V, J and clone size, and the DNA gave D and trimming. The sample consists of approximately 80,000 clones, more than 70% of them appearing once. Sequencing was done on a sample of peripheral blood. The clonotype comes from a man between 70 and 80 years old with active or convalescent COVID-19. The gene calls are TRBV5-1 and TRBJ2-7; 8 bases are a match to TRBD1. The CDR3 DNA reads as TGCGCCAGCAGTCAGGACAGGGCCACCTACGAGCAGTACTTC. It is translated as CASSQDRATYEQYF.